Following are 19 T cell receptor beta chains from one sample sequenced in a study of tumor-infiltrating lymphocytes in primary liver carcinoma. The template, roughly 0.45 ug total RNA, yielded TCR beta cDNA made with a constant-region primer. Construction of TCR beta libraries relied on three successive nested multiplex PCR rounds employing slightly modified ARM-PCR. Amplification in the first two PCR rounds was performed using TRBV1-TRBV30 forward primers and a C-beta reverse primer for roughly 9 cycles each. MiXCR, applied by TCRdb to the multiplex PCR reads, yields one record per CDR3 protein. The data contain about 100,000 distinct CDR3 sequences, around 73% of them singletons. Co-extracting RNA and DNA was done with roughly 17-33 mg of unsorted bulk tissue as input. Specimen: liver tumor tissue from sampling region 2. Specified subset: tumor region T2, inferior pole. These receptors all come from a woman aged 55 to 70 with primary liver carcinoma and hepatitis B virus infection.

This clonotype was seen many times. The V call is TRBV6-1, the J call TRBJ2-4, with D perhaps matching TRBD1 or TRBD2 (6 bases each). CDR1 is MNHNS, CDR2 SASEGT, per germline. Between the trimmed V and J ends, which lost 8 bases and 5 bases, there was a span of 13 bases. The CDR3 consists of 13 residues. The CDR3 DNA follows: TGTGCCAGCGGAGGGACAAGGGAAAACATTCAGTACTTC. Amino acid sequence: CASGGTRENIQYF.

Concerning this clonotype itself: The germline gene is not matched at one end of the junction; a read error may be the cause. The V gene is TRBV11-2, the J gene TRBJ2-5, with D possibly being TRBD2 (5 bases). The CDR3 contains 14 residues. CDR1 SGHAT and CDR2 FQNNGV come from the germline V gene. The CDR3: CASSRPGRQESQYF. Written as DNA, the CDR3 is TGTGCTAGCAGCCGCCCGGGAAGGCAAGAGAGCCAGTACTTC.

The chain combines TRBV5-1 with TRBJ2-1; TRBD1 is a possible D gene (8 bases). The V and J ends lost 1 base and 9 bases respectively, with 23 bases between them. The CDR3 consists of 17 residues. CDR1 is SGHRS, CDR2 YFSETQ, per germline. This chain's CDR3 is CASSLPQTGATSSEQFF. For the CDR3, the DNA is TGCGCCAGCAGCTTGCCCCAGACAGGGGCGACTAGCAGTGAGCAGTTCTTC.

The count of this clonotype is one. Mismatch with germline at one junction end may stem from a read error. The V and J genes are TRBV28 and TRBJ1-1, with a weak D call TRBD1 (5 bases). The CDR3 extends over 15 amino acids. The germline V gene has CDR1 MDHEN and CDR2 SYDVKM. CDR3 sequence (DNA): TGTGCCTGCGGGGCGTCGCTCGGCCAGGGCACTGAAACTTTCTTT. Translated, it gives CACGASLGQGTETFF.

Notes on this clonotype: One end of the junction is discordant with germline, which a read error may explain. This sequence joins TRBV11-3 and TRBJ2-7; possible D gene TRBD2, 6 bases. The CDR3 length is 14 residues. Germline CDR1 and CDR2: SGHNT and YENEEA. The CDR3 reads CDSSLSGREHEQNF. The CDR3, as DNA: TGTGACAGCAGCTTAAGCGGGCGTGAGCACGAGCAGAACTTC.

This clonotype came up many times. The rearrangement joins TRBV7-3 to TRBJ2-1; 9 nucleotides match TRBD2. V shed 5 bases and J 9 bases; nucleotides not matched to a gene: 11. Germline-derived CDR1 and CDR2 are SGHTA and FQGTGA. The CDR3 length is 15 residues. The CDR3 DNA reads TGTGCCAGCAGCGCACGAGCGGGGGGTACGGCTGAGCAGTTCTTC. Its translation: CASSARAGGTAEQFF.

Comments on this clonotype: The junction differs from germline at one of its ends, possibly a read error. The chain combines TRBV11-2 with TRBJ1-6; D is perhaps TRBD1 (5 bases). The CDR3 contains 15 residues. In germline, CDR1 is SGHAT, CDR2 FQNNGV. The CDR3 nucleotides read TGTGCCAGCAACTTAGAAGTGACAGCCATCTCACCCCTCCACTTT. Its protein is CASNLEVTAISPLHF.

The rearrangement joins TRBV6-5 to TRBJ2-7, with TRBD1 matching 7 bases. V dropped 6 bases and J dropped 0; count of bases not matched to a gene: 5. The CDR3 totals 14 residues. Germline V gene lookup returns CDR1 MNHEY and CDR2 SVGAGI. CDR3 in amino acids: CASRNRDSSYEQYV. The CDR3 DNA reads as TGTGCCAGCAGAAACCGGGACAGCTCCTACGAGCAGTACGTC.

The sample holds a few counts of this clonotype. Sequence at one end of the junction differs from germline and may be a read error. This CDR3 is CASGFQTLRGEQYF. CDR3 nucleotides: TGTGCCAGTGGCTTTCAGACACTCCGGGGCGAGCAGTATTTC. The rearrangement links TRBV11-2 to TRBJ2-7; D is tentatively TRBD1 or TRBD2 (5 bases each). Germline CDR1 and CDR2: SGHAT and FQNNGV. This CDR3 comprises 14 residues.

The chain recombines TRBV6-6 with TRBJ1-6, with 8 bases fitting TRBD1. V gave up 7 bases and J gave up 7 bases; unmatched junction bases: 6. The length of the CDR3 is 14 residues. The germline gives CDR1 MNHNY, CDR2 SVGAGI (reference sequence). The CDR3 loop is CASNKGDRNSPLHF. The CDR3 nucleotides read TGTGCCAGCAACAAAGGGGACAGGAATTCACCCCTCCACTTT.

This sequence joins TRBV30 and TRBJ2-2; 8 nucleotides match TRBD1. The CDR3 contains 17 residues. The V gene's germline CDR1 is GTSNPN and CDR2 SVGIG (reference sequence). The J segment lost 4 bases and the V segment lost 5 bases, leaving 15 bases of the junction unmatched. The CDR3 loop is CAWGPQGQVKITGELFF. CDR3 in DNA: TGTGCCTGGGGACCACAGGGACAGGTTAAAATCACCGGGGAGCTGTTTTTT.

For this clonotype: A much larger clone differs by one base, so this may be a read error. The genes are TRBV28 and TRBJ1-2, with D possibly matching TRBD1 (5 bases). Germline V CDR1 and CDR2: MDHEN, SYDVKM. The CDR3 has 13 amino acids. The CDR3 loop reads CATQVGGLNGHTF. The DNA of the CDR3 is TGTGCCACACAGGTCGGAGGGTTGAATGGCCACACCTTC.

On this clonotype: Germline is not matched at one junction end, which may reflect a read error. The chain carries TRBV28 and TRBJ1-5; D uncertain. The CDR3 consists of 12 residues. Germline CDR1 MDHEN, CDR2 SYDVKM. CDR3 sequence (DNA): TGTGCCACCACGCGTCCCAATAAGCCCCAGCATTTT. Its translation is CATTRPNKPQHF.

As concerns this clonotype: One base away lies a much larger clone, so this may be a sequencing read error. The conserved final phenylalanine or tryptophan is absent from the CDR3, which likely points to a read error. V usage is TRBV7-9 and J usage is TRBJ2-5; TRBD2 aligns across 7 bases. CDR1 and CDR2 (germline): SEHNR, FQNEAQ (reference sequence). The CDR3 loop spans 18 amino acids. The junction had 16 bases not matched to a gene; V was cut back by 2 bases and J by 4 bases. The DNA for the CDR3 is TGTGCCAGCAGCTTAAGCGGGAACCCCAGAATACTTAGAGAGACCCAGTACTTG. This translates into CASSLSGNPRILRETQYL.

This clonotype was seen more than once but under ten times. The V call is TRBV5-1, the J call TRBJ2-1, with 7 nucleotides matching TRBD2. Germline CDR1 reads SGHRS; CDR2 reads YFSETQ. V lost 2 bases, J lost 9 bases, and 5 bases stayed unmatched. There are 13 residues in the CDR3. The DNA of the CDR3 is TGCGCCAGCAGCTTCCGATTAGCGGGTGAGCAGTTCTTC. As protein: CASSFRLAGEQFF.

This chain links TRBV6-1 with TRBJ2-2; a possible D gene is TRBD2 (6 bases). The CDR3 consists of 14 residues. The V gene lost 5 bases and the J gene lost 6 bases, with 13 bases spanning the gap. CDR1 and CDR2 from the germline V gene are MNHNS and SASEGT. CDR3 nucleotide sequence: TGTGCCAGCAGTACGGGGGATAGCGCCGGGGAGCTGTTTTTT. Encoded protein: CASSTGDSAGELFF.

A remark on this clonotype: Mismatch with germline at one junction end may stem from a read error. The chain is built from TRBV11-2 and TRBJ2-2, with 7 bases fitting TRBD1. This CDR3 comprises 16 residues. Germline CDR1 is SGHAT and CDR2 is FQNNGV. CDR3 loop: CASSLDRRGYIAELVF. The CDR3 region has the DNA TGTGCCAGCAGCTTAGATCGCAGGGGGTACATCGCGGAGCTGGTTTTT.

This clonotype showed up many times. The V call is TRBV5-6, the J call TRBJ1-4; tentatively, D is TRBD1 (6 bases). Trimming cost V 4 bases and J 6 bases, with 16 bases left between them. The germline CDR1 and CDR2 sequences are SGHDT and YYEEEE. This CDR3 has 15 residues. CDR3 residues: CASSLDRPSDEKLFF. CDR3 coding DNA: TGTGCCAGCAGCCTGGACAGACCGTCGGATGAAAAACTGTTTTTT.

As for this clonotype: No conserved phenylalanine or tryptophan is present at the end of the CDR3, so a read error is the likely explanation. This chain links TRBV12-3 or TRBV12-4 with TRBJ2-7; D is undetermined. The CDR3 has 11 amino acids. The CDR3 DNA sequence: TGTGCCAACAGTTTAGGGCGGGAGCAGTACTCC. Translation gives CANSLGREQYS.